The 20 T cell receptor beta chains listed next were all sequenced from one sample in a study of T-cell memory formation after mild COVID-19. Each CDR3 protein is one row after TCRdb ran MiXCR on the 5' RACE reads. The sample holds some 290,000 distinct CDR3 sequences, about 17% seen once. Sequenced input: PBMCs or a T cell subset sorted from them (not recorded which). These receptors all stem from a man aged 18 to 30 who had mild COVID-19 (a few samples of this study predate the infection). Cell type and time point are not known.

The chain recombines TRBV4-3 with TRBJ1-2, with D uncertain. The V and J ends lost 0 bases and 8 bases respectively, with 13 bases between them. The CDR3 is 14 residues long. From germline, CDR1 is LGHNA and CDR2 YSLEER. The CDR3 DNA sequence: TGCGCCAGCAGCCAAGATATCTCTGAGGGAGGCTACACCTTC. This translates into CASSQDISEGGYTF.

The chain is built from TRBV29-1 and TRBJ1-1; perhaps TRBD1 as D (6 bases). Germline CDR1 and CDR2: SQVTM and ANQGSEA. With 3 bases removed from V and 1 base from J, the gap between germline ends came to 6 bases. The length of the CDR3 is 12 residues. Written as DNA, the CDR3 is TGCAGCGTTGAGACAGGGAACACTGAAGCTTTCTTT. This sequence encodes CSVETGNTEAFF.

V is TRBV3-1 and J is TRBJ2-1; possibly TRBD1 for D (6 bases). The germline V gene encodes CDR1 LGHDT and CDR2 YNNKEL (reference sequence). The CDR3 extends over 13 amino acids. Trimming took 5 bases from V and 11 from J, leaving 16 bases between them. The CDR3 loop is CASSDGGPLQQFF. The DNA for the CDR3 is TGTGCCAGCAGCGATGGGGGCCCGTTGCAGCAGTTCTTC.

This clonotype was detected only a few times. This chain uses TRBV6-5 with TRBJ2-2, with D tentatively TRBD1 or TRBD2 (5 bases each). The CDR3 loop spans 16 amino acids. Trimming removed 7 bases from V and 5 bases from J, with 20 bases in between. The germline V gene encodes CDR1 MNHEY and CDR2 SVGAGI. CDR3 loop: CASTERPPWGTGELFF. CDR3 in DNA: TGTGCCAGCACCGAGAGACCTCCCTGGGGGACCGGGGAGCTGTTTTTT.

This clonotype was picked up a small number of times. The chain employs TRBV6-6 and TRBJ2-1; D may be TRBD1 (6 bases). Germline CDR1 and CDR2: MNHNY and SVGAGI (reference sequence). The V gene lost 2 bases and the J gene lost 7 bases, with 24 bases spanning the gap. The CDR3 covers 18 residues. CDR3 in DNA: TGTGCCAGCAGTTACCGGCGGTCGTTCAGGGGAGTGGGGAATGAGCAGTTCTTC. It translates to CASSYRRSFRGVGNEQFF.

The chain links TRBV14 to TRBJ1-2; unclear D gene. V lost 0 bases and J 4 bases, leaving 9 bases between the germline ends. This CDR3 has 14 residues. CDR1 is SGHDN, CDR2 FVKESK, per germline. The CDR3 DNA sequence: TGTGCCAGCAGCCAAGAGGGATGGGTCTATGGCTACACCTTC. Translating gives CASSQEGWVYGYTF. Combining the CDR3 with reference TRBV14 and TRBJ1-2 gives the whole variable domain EAGVTQFPSHSVIEKGQTVTLRCDPISGHDNLYWYRRVMGKEIKFLLHFVKESKQDESGMPNNRFLAERTGGTYSTLKVQPAELEDSGVYFCASSQEGWVYGYTFGSGTRLTVV.

In its sample, this clonotype was seen a few times. The rearrangement links TRBV6-2 or TRBV6-3 to TRBJ1-5; possible D gene TRBD1, 6 bases. Germline lookup yields CDR1 MNHEY and CDR2 SVGEGT. This CDR3 contains 13 residues. V lost 6 bases and J lost 4, with 10 bases in between. CDR3 sequence: CASRVQGNQPQHF. The DNA for the CDR3 is TGTGCCAGCAGAGTACAGGGAAATCAGCCCCAGCATTTT.

This clonotype was picked up a small number of times. This rearrangement joins TRBV25-1 to TRBJ1-1; D possibly corresponds to TRBD1 (6 bases). The CDR3 length is 15 residues. The V end lost 3 bases, the J end lost 7 bases, and 18 bases lay between the germline ends. The germline V gene has CDR1 MGHDK and CDR2 SYGVNS. The CDR3 is CASSDKNRAANEAFF. The CDR3 DNA is TGTGCCAGCAGTGATAAGAACAGGGCTGCCAATGAAGCTTTCTTT.

This clonotype was counted only a few times. The V and J genes are TRBV28 and TRBJ2-3; no firm D call. Germline V gene lookup returns CDR1 MDHEN and CDR2 SYDVKM. Trimming removed 5 bases at V and 6 bases at J, with 9 bases between. The CDR3 runs 12 residues. The CDR3 region is CASSGSSDTQYF. DNA of the CDR3: TGTGCCAGCAGTGGGTCATCCGATACGCAGTATTTT.

The chain has TRBV20-1 and TRBJ2-5; D is unclear. The CDR3 has 14 amino acids. CDR1 and CDR2 from the germline V gene are DFQATT and SNEGSKA (reference sequence). The germline V and J ends were trimmed by 0 bases and 5 bases, with 13 bases remaining between them. The CDR3 spells CSARDSRAWETQYF. The CDR3 DNA is TGCAGTGCTAGAGATTCTCGGGCTTGGGAGACCCAGTACTTC.

This clonotype was detected a few times. The rearrangement joins TRBV20-1 to TRBJ1-2; D call uncertain. The V gene's germline CDR1 is DFQATT and CDR2 SNEGSKA (reference sequence). Deletions cut 4 bases from V and 4 bases from J, with 7 bases between. The CDR3 runs to 11 residues. The CDR3 bases are TGCAGTGCTACAGAGTCCTATGGCTACACCTTC. Translated: CSATESYGYTF.

This chain joins TRBV12-3 or TRBV12-4 and TRBJ1-3; D is unresolved. The CDR3 is 15 amino acids. Trimming took off 2 bases at V and 2 bases at J, with 10 bases between the two ends. CDR3 loop: CASSLQDAAGNTIYF. The CDR3 DNA is TGTGCCAGCAGTTTACAGGACGCCGCTGGAAACACCATATATTTT.

This clonotype was counted a few times. The chain recombines TRBV20-1 with TRBJ1-3; TRBD1 aligns across 8 bases. This CDR3 has 17 amino acids. Germline V gene sequence: CDR1 DFQATT, CDR2 SNEGSKA (reference sequence). With 6 bases clipped from V and 0 bases from J, the junction kept 13 bases outside the gene matches. CDR3 amino acids: CSAEGQGGSGSGNTIYF. CDR3 bases: TGCAGTGCCGAAGGACAGGGAGGATCGGGCTCTGGAAACACCATATATTTT.

The chain joins TRBV24-1 to TRBJ2-3; possibly TRBD1 for D (5 bases). The CDR3 covers 14 residues. The germline CDR1 and CDR2 sequences are KGHDR and SFDVKD. The germline V and J ends were trimmed by 5 bases and 4 bases, with 12 bases remaining between them. In DNA form, the CDR3 reads TGTGCCACCAGTGGCCCGACAGCGTCAGATACGCAGTATTTT. Translated, it gives CATSGPTASDTQYF.

The J gene is TRBJ1-6, the V gene TRBV5-5; 7 bases line up with TRBD1. The V gene end was trimmed by 4 bases and the J gene end by 6 bases; junction bases not matched to a gene: 7. The CDR3 totals 15 residues. The germline CDR1 and CDR2 sequences are SGHKS and YYEKEE (reference sequence). The CDR3 DNA reads as TGTGCCAGCAGCCAGACAGGGTTGGGTAATTCACCCCTCCACTTT. This codes for CASSQTGLGNSPLHF.

V is TRBV7-2 and J is TRBJ1-2; a possible D gene is TRBD1 (5 bases). The CDR3 spans 16 residues. V lost 6 bases and J lost 4, with 21 bases in between. CDR1 and CDR2 from the germline V gene are SGHTA and FQGNSA. CDR3 in amino acids: CASSPESGRKGYGYTF. CDR3 DNA: TGTGCCAGCAGTCCCGAGTCGGGACGGAAGGGCTATGGCTACACCTTC.

This clonotype was counted between two and nine times. The rearrangement joins TRBV19 to TRBJ1-2; D is undetermined. The germline V gene has CDR1 LNHDA and CDR2 SQIVND (reference sequence). CDR3 length: 15 amino acids. The V gene lost 0 bases and the J gene lost 3 bases, with 11 bases spanning the gap. The CDR3 DNA reads TGTGCCAGTAGTATAGATCATGCGAAGGACTATGGCTACACCTTC. Translated: CASSIDHAKDYGYTF.

V and J are TRBV5-5 and TRBJ1-2; tentatively, D is TRBD1 (5 bases). The CDR3 has 14 amino acids. Trimming shortened V by 2 bases and J by 5 bases, and 13 bases separated the two germline ends. Germline CDR1 SGHKS, CDR2 YYEKEE (reference sequence). Written as DNA, the CDR3 is TGTGCCAGCAGCTTCCGGGGGGAGCTTTATGGCTACACCTTC. Translated: CASSFRGELYGYTF.

This clonotype was found many times. The rearrangement uses TRBV4-3 and TRBJ2-5; 7 positions match TRBD1. V shed 4 bases and J 6 bases; nucleotides not matched to a gene: 8. The V gene's germline CDR1 is LGHNA and CDR2 YSLEER. The CDR3 covers 14 residues. CDR3 in DNA: TGCGCCAGCAGCCCCCGACAGGGAGTAAAGACCCAGTACTTC. Translating it yields CASSPRQGVKTQYF.

The V gene is TRBV7-2, the J gene TRBJ1-5; weak D call: TRBD1 (6 bases). CDR1 is SGHTA, CDR2 FQGNSA, per germline. V was trimmed by 8 bases and J by 6 bases, leaving 14 bases between them. CDR3 length: 13 amino acids. The CDR3 region is CASGWTDGQPQHF. The CDR3 region has the DNA TGTGCCAGCGGATGGACAGACGGTCAGCCCCAGCATTTT.